Listed below are T cell receptor beta chains from one sample, sequenced in a study of PD-1 blockade in classical Hodgkin lymphoma. Clones were sequenced by immunoSEQ multiplex PCR, and TCRdb holds only the in-frame ones, with some missing. The sample gives about 21,000 clones, about 68% of which show up once; roughly a fifth is in the top ten. The specimen comprised peripheral blood mononuclear cells (PBMCs), sampled at baseline. These receptors originate from a human donor with classical Hodgkin lymphoma. The CDR3 runs from the conserved cysteine through the conserved F or W. D genes are given only for firm matches. A clone size is listed for some rows: how often the clone was seen (once, few, many), or a class if it is expanded.

. TRBJ1-3 . TRBV6-6 CASRVDPGNTIYF TGTGCCAGCAGGGTTGACCCTGGAAACACCATATATTTT
. TRBJ2-7 . TRBV19 CASKGDGSYEQYF TGTGCCAGTAAAGGGGACGGTAGCTACGAGCAGTACTTC
. TRBJ2-1 . TRBV9 CASSAVSGGAYNEQFF TGTGCCAGCAGCGCAGTGTCGGGTGGGGCTTACAATGAGCAGTTCTTC
. TRBJ1-1 . TRBV5-6 CASRVTANTEAFF TGTGCCAGCAGGGTTACAGCAAACACTGAAGCTTTCTTT
. TRBJ2-1 . TRBV7-2 CASSLLVAGNEQFF TGTGCCAGCAGCTTACTAGTAGCCGGCAATGAGCAGTTCTTC
. TRBJ2-2 . TRBV30 CAWRVTNTGELFF TGTGCCTGGAGGGTAACCAACACCGGGGAGCTGTTTTTT
. TRBJ1-3 . TRBV11-2 CASSHRDSGNTIYF TGTGCCAGCAGTCATCGGGACTCTGGAAACACCATATATTTT
. TRBJ1-1 . TRBV9 CASSLQGSTEAFF TGTGCCAGCAGCCTACAGGGTTCCACTGAAGCTTTCTTT
. TRBJ2-1 TRBD1 TRBV7-2 CASSQTRQGSEQFF TGTGCCAGCAGTCAAACGCGACAGGGCAGTGAGCAGTTCTTC
medium-sized TRBJ1-2 . TRBV5-6 CASSASGTYHGYTF TGTGCCAGCAGCGCGTCCGGGACTTACCATGGCTACACCTTC
. TRBJ1-5 . TRBV28 CASSFPSDSDQPQHF TGTGCCAGCAGTTTTCCCTCGGACAGTGATCAGCCCCAGCATTTT
. TRBJ2-1 . TRBV9 CASSVEGGDEQFF TGTGCCAGCAGCGTAGAAGGGGGGGATGAGCAGTTCTTC
few TRBJ1-2 . TRBV4-1 CASSLRIDYGYTF TGCGCCAGCAGCCTCCGGATTGATTATGGCTACACCTTC
. TRBJ2-7 . TRBV13 CASNTKGESYEQYF TGTGCCAGCAACACGAAGGGGGAATCCTACGAGCAGTACTTC
. TRBJ2-1 . TRBV7-3 CASSLTRGEQFF TGTGCCAGCAGCTTAACTCGAGGTGAGCAGTTCTTC
. TRBJ1-1 TRBD1 TRBV6-1 CASSARGGQGSPDTEAFF TGTGCCAGCAGTGCTCGAGGGGGACAGGGGAGTCCTGACACTGAAGCTTTCTTT
. TRBJ1-2 . TRBV4-3 CASSQDGYTPYGYTF TGCGCCAGCAGCCAAGACGGGTACACCCCCTATGGCTACACCTTC
. TRBJ1-3 . TRBV5-1 CASSLAGDSGNTIYF TGCGCCAGCAGCTTGGCAGGGGACTCTGGAAACACCATATATTTT
few TRBJ2-3 . TRBV7-2 CASSSDLTDTQYF TGTGCCAGCAGCTCCGACCTCACAGATACGCAGTATTTT
. TRBJ2-3 . TRBV28 CASSFNRGSGGTQYF TGTGCCAGCAGTTTTAACAGGGGGAGCGGGGGAACGCAGTATTTT
. TRBJ1-2 TRBD1 TRBV7-2 CASSLEAGGIYGYTF TGTGCCAGCAGCTTAGAGGCAGGGGGTATCTATGGCTACACCTTC
. TRBJ2-5 TRBD2 TRBV7-8 CASSLEAWASGYQETQYF TGTGCCAGCAGCTTAGAGGCTTGGGCTAGCGGATACCAAGAGACCCAGTACTTC
. TRBJ2-7 . TRBV14 CASSPGRLPYEQYF TGTGCCAGCAGCCCTGGGAGACTACCCTACGAGCAGTACTTC
. TRBJ1-3 . TRBV5-4 CASSQESAGFGNTIYF TGTGCCAGCAGCCAAGAATCGGCAGGGTTTGGAAACACCATATATTTT